This T cell receptor (beta chain) derives from a study of blood T cell repertoires in COVID-19. The protocol was immunoSEQ multiplex PCR, while the TCRdb copy is restricted to in-frame clones and leaves out a portion. The sample lists about 92,000 clones, around 82% seen once, with 8.7% in the top ten. CDR3 length: 18 residues. CDR1 is LGHNA and CDR2 is YNFKEQ in the germline V gene. V lost 2 bases to trimming and J lost 0 bases; unmatched junction nucleotides: 10. The gene calls are TRBV4-2 and TRBJ2-3; 8 bases are shared with TRBD2. The clonotype was recovered from a man aged 50-60 years who had recovered from COVID-19. The sequencing sample was made of peripheral blood. The CDR3 DNA reads as TGTGCCAGCAGCCAATCAGACCTAGCGGGCTTTAGCACAGATACGCAGTATTTT. It yields the protein CASSQSDLAGFSTDTQYF.